This TCR beta chain was sequenced during a study of cytomegalovirus exposure and HLA in healthy donors. Study-level findings and limits: V- and J-gene trimming of TCR beta was linked (in a later analysis) to a missense DCLRE1C variant. Later on, analysis showed that most CMV-associated TCR beta chains appeared to be HLA-restricted. Other equally common chains were less clonally expanded than HLA-associated TCR beta chains, a later analysis showed.

In the PCR, 60 Vbeta and 13 Jbeta primers were used. TCRdb's copy holds only in-frame clones and misses some; the assay was immunoSEQ multiplex PCR. This table holds 75,000 to 90,000 clones, around three fifths found once. Germline assignment: CDR1 MGHRA and CDR2 YSYEKL. Trimming shortened V by 1 base and J by 8 bases, and 19 bases separated the two germline ends. CDR3 length: 16 amino acids. Turning to this clone: Its antigen remains unidentified.

At collection, donors were nominally healthy, but unrecorded immune exposures were probable. This clonotype was sampled from a woman between 40 and 55 years old in good health and CMV-seropositive. Specimen: PBMCs. This sequence joins TRBV4-1 and TRBJ2-3; D is uncertain. CDR3 amino acids: CASSQVPAQLRGTQYF. CDR3 coding DNA: TGCGCCAGCAGCCAAGTTCCGGCCCAACTACGAGGTACGCAGTATTTT.